The present entry profiles one T cell receptor beta chain with its context. The clone's antigen remains unknown. The record has no base qualities; no much larger clone is one base away. The immunoSEQ Assay, a bias-controlled multiplex PCR, was used to amplify TCRbeta CDR3 regions from genomic DNA. The source study handled its data this way. Nucleated cell counts per sample were estimated from amplification of reference gene primers within the assay. To quantify the absolute abundance of each unique TCRbeta CDR3 rearrangement, sequence reads were collapsed and filtered. For each sample, productive Simpson clonality was calculated as the square root of Simpson's diversity index over productive rearrangements. This is the immuneACCESS table as TCRdb keeps it, with only in-frame sequences that have V and J called. A part of the clones is gone; compared with another copy, unresolved V genes explain less than half, and the rest is unexplained. That table supplies the V and J calls and clone size; D and trimming were determined from the DNA. The sample table lists around 86,000 clones, 85% of them with a count of one. In total, the top ten clones hold around 38% of the sample.

The germline V gene (reference sequence) gives CDR1 as SGHKS and CDR2 as YYEKEE. Trimming at the junction amounts to 0 bases on V and 5 bases on J, and the germline ends lie 14 bases apart. The CDR3 has 15 amino acids, counting the end cysteine and phenylalanine. The DNA shown is the 45-base CDR3, in frame from base 1. The data stem from a study of blood T cell repertoires in COVID-19 (dated by TCRdb to about 2020). Concerning the study at large: Samples from collaborators originated in the United States, Italy and Spain and spanned both the acute and convalescent phases of COVID-19. The samples were drawn from the first 160 participants of the ongoing ImmuneRACE study and from more than 1,000 subjects provided by 6 global collaborators. Where available, HLA class I and class II types were taken from metadata supplied by the sample provider and were not determined by assay-based typing. Sample metadata almost always included a de-identified subject ID, COVID-19 status, age in years and sex. Subjects who had been exposed to COVID-19, were actively infected with it, or had recovered from it provided the deeply sampled blood TCRbeta repertoires that made up the dataset. The material from the prospective study consisted of cDNA or gDNA derived from T cells, B-cell-depleted T cells, or PBMCs. The repertoires were made available in a free public database intended to serve as a resource for research on the immune response to SARS-CoV-2.

Collaborating institutions collected whole blood in K2EDTA tubes following their own protocols. For TCRbeta analysis, collaborator samples were shipped as frozen whole blood, as isolated PBMCs, or as DNA extracted from either sample type. Study-wide conclusions, independent of this receptor: Clinical and demographic metadata were provided uncurated, with the amount varying by source and participant.

This receptor was taken from a man at least 80 years old with acute or convalescent COVID-19. The chain uses TRBV5-5 and TRBJ2-5, with TRBD2 perhaps the D gene, on 5 matching bases. The sequenced sample was peripheral blood. In nucleotide form, the sequence is TGTGCCAGCAGCTTGGGGACTTTTGATCAGGAGACCCAGTACTTC. Its translation reads: CASSLGTFDQETQYF.